This record covers a single T cell receptor beta chain. Its antigen is still unknown. Survey-level immunoSEQ v3.0 assays were run. The table came from immunoSEQ multiplex PCR; TCRdb's copy has only in-frame clones and leaves some out. The table has roughly 13,000 clones, around 77% seen once. The CDR3 is made up of 14 amino acids. Germline assignment: CDR1 MNHEY and CDR2 SMNVEV (reference sequence). Deletions cut 2 bases from V and 0 bases from J, with 7 bases between. The data originate from a study of long-term antiretroviral therapy in people with HIV. Study findings and constraints: HIV repertoires had narrower CDR3 length ranges than controls.

The specimen comprised unsorted PBMCs, sampled 1.3 years after starting antiretroviral therapy. The clonotype originates from a woman aged 18-35 years with HIV. The chain is built from TRBV27 and TRBJ1-1; D not resolved. CDR3 loop: CASSLQSMNTEAFF. DNA of the CDR3: TGTGCCAGCAGTTTACAGAGCATGAACACTGAAGCTTTCTTT.